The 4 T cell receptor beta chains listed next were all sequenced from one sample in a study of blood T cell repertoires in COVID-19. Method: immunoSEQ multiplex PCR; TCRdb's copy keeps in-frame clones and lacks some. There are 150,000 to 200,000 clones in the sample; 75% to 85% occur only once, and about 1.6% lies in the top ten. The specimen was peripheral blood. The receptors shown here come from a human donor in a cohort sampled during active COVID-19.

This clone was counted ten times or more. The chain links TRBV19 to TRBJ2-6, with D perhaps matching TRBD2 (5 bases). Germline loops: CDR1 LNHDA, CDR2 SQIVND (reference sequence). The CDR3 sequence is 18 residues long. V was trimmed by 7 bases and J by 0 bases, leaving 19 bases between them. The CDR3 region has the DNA TGTGCCAGTACTAGCTACGCAGTTTCGTTCTCTGGGGCCAACGTCCTGACTTTC. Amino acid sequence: CASTSYAVSFSGANVLTF.

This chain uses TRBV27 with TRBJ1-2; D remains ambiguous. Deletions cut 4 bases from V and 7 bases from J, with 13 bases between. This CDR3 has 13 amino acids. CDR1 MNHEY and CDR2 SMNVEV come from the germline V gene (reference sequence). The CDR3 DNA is TGTGCCAGCAGTTACCGGGGTCGGGGTGGCTACACCTTC. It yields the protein CASSYRGRGGYTF.

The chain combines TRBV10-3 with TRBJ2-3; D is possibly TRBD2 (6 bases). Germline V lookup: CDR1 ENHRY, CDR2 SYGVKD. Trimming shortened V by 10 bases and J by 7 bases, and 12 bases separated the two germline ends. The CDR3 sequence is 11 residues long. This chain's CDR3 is CATGEDNTQYF. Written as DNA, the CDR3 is TGTGCCACCGGGGAGGATAATACGCAGTATTTT.

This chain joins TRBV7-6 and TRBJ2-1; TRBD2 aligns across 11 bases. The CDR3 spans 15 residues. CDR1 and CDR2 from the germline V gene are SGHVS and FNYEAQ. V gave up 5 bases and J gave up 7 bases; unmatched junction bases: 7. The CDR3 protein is CASSLTSGRVNEQFF. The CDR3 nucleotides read TGTGCCAGCAGCCTCACTAGCGGGAGAGTGAATGAGCAGTTCTTC.